Shown below are 17 T cell receptor beta chains from a single sample sequenced in a study of shared clonotypes between healthy human individuals. The data were produced by immunoSEQ multiplex PCR, yet TCRdb's version contains in-frame clones alone and is incomplete. The table records hundreds of thousands of clones, 74% of them present only once. The sample taken for sequencing was memory CD4+ T cells sorted from blood. Subset meaning: CD45RA-negative fraction. These receptors originate from a young woman in good health.

The chain joins TRBV11-3 to TRBJ2-3; TRBD2 matches at 11 bases. Trimming took 1 base from V and 4 from J; bases not matched to a gene: 13. This CDR3 is built from 19 residues. The germline gives CDR1 SGHNT, CDR2 YENEEA. The CDR3 protein is CASSLVGGALAGGPDTQYF. The CDR3, as DNA: TGTGCCAGCAGCTTAGTTGGGGGAGCCCTAGCGGGAGGCCCAGATACGCAGTATTTT.

This clone was counted a single time. This sequence joins TRBV5-1 and TRBJ2-2, with a possible D match to TRBD1 (6 bases). CDR1 and CDR2 from the germline V gene are SGHRS and YFSETQ. CDR3 length equals 14 residues. V lost 0 bases and J lost 4, with 7 bases in between. The CDR3, as DNA: TGCGCCAGCAGCTTGGAAGGGGGCACCGGGGAGCTGTTTTTT. It yields the protein CASSLEGGTGELFF.

The chain joins TRBV6-6 to TRBJ2-1, with 7 positions matching TRBD1. The germline gives CDR1 MNHNY, CDR2 SVGAGI (reference sequence). The CDR3 is 16 amino acids. Trimming cost V 4 bases and J 10 bases; bases outside gene matches: 16. For the CDR3, the DNA is TGTGCCAGCAGTTCACGGATCGACAGGGCATTACAGGAGCAGTTCTTC. As protein: CASSSRIDRALQEQFF.

This clone came up a few times. The J gene is TRBJ1-4, the V gene TRBV5-4, with D unresolved. The germline gives CDR1 SGHNT, CDR2 YYREEE (reference sequence). V lost 2 bases and J lost 8, with 22 bases in between. The CDR3 loop spans 17 amino acids. The CDR3 region is CASSFRLFGLGEEKLFF. The CDR3 region has the DNA TGTGCCAGCAGCTTTCGGTTGTTCGGTCTGGGCGAAGAAAAACTGTTTTTT.

The chain couples TRBV6-7 to TRBJ2-7; a weak D match, TRBD2 (6 bases). TRBV6-7 is recorded as an ORF, its role being uncertain. The CDR3 length is 18 residues. V was shortened by 0 bases and J by 2 bases, with 20 bases between the two germline ends. CDR3 nucleotide sequence: TGTGCCAGCAGTTACTCGACCCATTCTACTAGCAGAACCTACGAGCAGTACTTC. Translation gives CASSYSTHSTSRTYEQYF.

Many counts were recorded for this clone. The CDR3 DNA follows: TGTGCCAGCAGCGGAGCGGAAAGCACAGATACGCAGTATTTT. Translation: CASSGAESTDTQYF. The rearrangement joins TRBV4-2 to TRBJ2-3; tentatively, D is TRBD2 (5 bases). This CDR3 spans 14 amino acids. Per the germline V gene, CDR1 is LGHNA and CDR2 is YNFKEQ. Trimming took 5 bases from V and 0 from J, leaving 9 bases between them.

The chain has TRBV27 and TRBJ1-5, with a tentative D call TRBD1 (5 bases). CDR1 is MNHEY and CDR2 is SMNVEV in the germline V gene (reference sequence). Trimming left V 10 bases short and J 5 bases short, with 15 bases between. The CDR3 totals 13 residues. CDR3 protein: CAISGGSHQPQHF. In DNA form, the CDR3 reads TGTGCCATAAGCGGGGGGTCCCATCAGCCCCAGCATTTT.

This clone was seen only a few times. This rearrangement joins TRBV6-4 to TRBJ1-2; D is unresolved. In germline, CDR1 is MRHNA, CDR2 SNTAGT. This CDR3 comprises 13 residues. V dropped 0 bases and J dropped 4 bases, with 6 bases sitting between them. Here the CDR3 reads CASSDSGVYGYTF. DNA of the CDR3: TGTGCCAGCAGTGACTCGGGCGTCTATGGCTACACCTTC.

The chain has TRBV11-2 and TRBJ2-3; 10 bases align to TRBD2. Germline V CDR1 and CDR2: SGHAT, FQNNGV. Germline trimming cut 6 bases from V and 7 bases from J; bases unmatched to any gene: 13. This CDR3 spans 16 amino acids. The CDR3 DNA reads as TGTGCCAGCAGGCCCGTAGCGGGAGGTTCAGGAAATACGCAGTATTTT. This gives the protein CASRPVAGGSGNTQYF.

The rearrangement links TRBV7-3 to TRBJ2-1; 12 bases are shared with TRBD2. CDR3 size: 16 residues. Unmatched junction bases numbered 15, after V lost 5 bases and J lost 13 bases. The V gene's germline CDR1 is SGHTA and CDR2 FQGTGA. CDR3 sequence (DNA): TGTGCCAGCAGCGACAAGCTAGCGGGAGGGACCCAGTTTCAGTTCTTC. Translated, it gives CASSDKLAGGTQFQFF.

The rearrangement links TRBV5-6 to TRBJ2-1; D remains ambiguous. Germline-derived CDR1 and CDR2 are SGHDT and YYEEEE. This CDR3 has 13 residues. The V end was cut by 1 base, the J end by 6 bases, with 8 bases between. The CDR3 here is CASSLSPSNEQFF. CDR3 sequence (DNA): TGTGCCAGCAGCTTGAGTCCCAGCAATGAGCAGTTCTTC.

V gene TRBV4-2 combines with J gene TRBJ2-1, with 13 bases identical to TRBD2. In germline, CDR1 is LGHNA, CDR2 YNFKEQ. V gave up 0 bases and J gave up 8 bases; unmatched junction bases: 10. This CDR3 is 18 amino acids long. The CDR3: CASSQDVKLAGGRDEQFF. CDR3 nucleotide sequence: TGTGCCAGCAGCCAAGATGTGAAACTAGCGGGAGGGAGGGATGAGCAGTTCTTC.

In its sample, this clone was seen once. The rearrangement joins TRBV28 to TRBJ2-3, with TRBD2 identical over 10 bases. After removal of 2 bases from V and 4 bases from J, the junction contained 6 bases not matched to a gene. There are 16 residues in the CDR3. Germline CDR1 is MDHEN and CDR2 is SYDVKM. Here the CDR3 DNA reads TGTGCCAGCAGTTTAAGGCTAGCGGGAGACCCAGATACGCAGTATTTT. Protein: CASSLRLAGDPDTQYF.

CDR3 sequence (DNA): TGCGCCAGCAGCCAAGATGTGGGGGGACAAAGCTACGAGCAGTACTTC. Its translation: CASSQDVGGQSYEQYF. The V and J genes are TRBV4-1 and TRBJ2-7; D is perhaps TRBD1 or TRBD2 (6 bases each). V was shortened by 0 bases and J by 3 bases, with 15 bases between the two germline ends. The germline CDR1 and CDR2 sequences are MGHRA and YSYEKL. The CDR3 is 16 amino acids.

The chain couples TRBV19 to TRBJ1-2, with D tentatively TRBD1 (5 bases). Germline assignment: CDR1 LNHDA and CDR2 SQIVND (reference sequence). CDR3 size: 14 residues. Trimming took 9 bases from V and 4 from J, leaving 18 bases between them. This CDR3 is CASRSSDSFYGYTF. The CDR3 nucleotides are TGTGCCAGCCGTAGCTCCGACAGCTTCTATGGCTACACCTTC.

This clone came up once. Other DNA variants within this sample encode the same CDR3. This sequence joins TRBV2 and TRBJ2-1, with D hard to call. Trimming removed 8 bases from V and 1 base from J, with 3 bases in between. The length of the CDR3 is 11 residues. Germline V CDR1 and CDR2: SNHLY, FYNNEI. CDR3 region: CASRSYNEQFF. CDR3 coding DNA: TGTGCCAGCCGGTCCTACAATGAGCAGTTCTTC. Full variable domain (remainder filled in from reference TRBV2 and TRBJ2-1): EPEVTQTPSHQVTQMGQEVILRCVPISNHLYFYWYRQILGQKVEFLVSFYNNEISEKSEIFDDQFSVERPDGSNFTLKIRSTKLEDSAMYFCASRSYNEQFFGPGTRLTVL.

This clone has only a few counts. The J gene is TRBJ2-1, the V gene TRBV28, with 7 bases that match TRBD2. Germline V gene sequence: CDR1 MDHEN, CDR2 SYDVKM. Unmatched junction bases numbered 11, after V lost 5 bases and J lost 4 bases. The CDR3 totals 16 residues. The CDR3 region is CASSGPREAAYNEQFF. Written as DNA, the CDR3 is TGTGCCAGCAGTGGCCCTCGGGAGGCGGCTTACAATGAGCAGTTCTTC.